A single sample gave rise to the 29 T cell receptor beta chains below, sequenced in a study of control samples from healthy donors and cancer patients. Clones were sequenced by immunoSEQ multiplex PCR, and TCRdb holds only the in-frame ones, with some missing. Counted here are around 150,000 clones, 85% to 90% occurring once; the ten biggest clones make up 12%. The sequenced sample consisted of blood. The receptors shown here come from a man aged 25 to 45 in good health.

In its sample, this clone was seen once. This sequence joins TRBV7-2 and TRBJ2-5, with D perhaps TRBD1 (5 bases). V was pared by 3 bases and J by 5 bases, with 16 bases between. Per germline, CDR1 SGHTA and CDR2 FQGNSA. This CDR3 is 15 amino acids long. CDR3 sequence: CASSFGQGLWETQYF. DNA for the CDR3: TGTGCCAGCAGCTTTGGTCAGGGCCTGTGGGAGACCCAGTACTTC.

This clone was picked up one time. The rearrangement uses TRBV18 and TRBJ1-1, with D perhaps matching TRBD1 (5 bases). This CDR3 comprises 13 residues. Germline loops: CDR1 KGHSH, CDR2 LQKENI. Trimming cost V 3 bases and J 3 bases, with 8 bases left between them. In nucleotides, the CDR3 is TGTGCCAGCTCACCGGGGGGAGACACTGAAGCTTTCTTT. Translated: CASSPGGDTEAFF.

The rearrangement uses TRBV11-1 and TRBJ1-4, with D perhaps matching TRBD1 (6 bases). The CDR3 is 13 residues long. Trimming removed 6 bases from V and 8 bases from J, with 13 bases in between. Per germline, CDR1 SGHAT and CDR2 FQDESV (reference sequence). The CDR3 coding sequence is TGTGCCAGCAGGATGCCAGGGGACGAAAAACTGTTTTTT. Translation gives CASRMPGDEKLFF.

The chain links TRBV2 to TRBJ2-1, with 11 nucleotides matching TRBD2. The V segment lost 8 bases and the J segment 7 bases; nucleotides outside the gene matches: 10. Germline-derived CDR1 and CDR2 are SNHLY and FYNNEI. The CDR3 consists of 15 residues. The CDR3 region is CASSLAGGPENEQFF. The CDR3 DNA is TGTGCCAGCTCCTTAGCGGGGGGGCCGGAAAATGAGCAGTTCTTC.

V gene TRBV27 combines with J gene TRBJ2-3, with TRBD2 matching over 12 bases. Unmatched junction bases numbered 6, after V lost 7 bases and J lost 1 base. Germline loops: CDR1 MNHEY, CDR2 SMNVEV (reference sequence). This CDR3 contains 16 residues. The CDR3 DNA reads as TGTGCCAGCATCTCTAGCGGGGGGGCAGGCACAGATACGCAGTATTTT. Encoded protein: CASISSGGAGTDTQYF.

CDR3 protein: CASSLPGVGQPQHF. CDR3 sequence (DNA): TGTGCCAGCAGCCTACCAGGGGTTGGTCAGCCCCAGCATTTT. The rearrangement uses TRBV9 and TRBJ1-5; D might be TRBD1 (6 bases). Germline assignment: CDR1 SGDLS and CDR2 YYNGEE. Trimming pared 4 bases from V and 6 bases from J, leaving 14 bases between. This CDR3 region has 14 residues.

The chain couples TRBV5-1 to TRBJ1-6; D may be TRBD1 (6 bases). CDR3 length: 18 residues. Trimming shortened V by 4 bases and J by 0 bases, and 17 bases separated the two germline ends. In germline, CDR1 is SGHRS, CDR2 YFSETQ. Here the CDR3 DNA reads TGCGCCAGCAGCCTCTCCGGGACATCCAGCTCCTATAATTCACCCCTCCACTTT. Translating gives CASSLSGTSSSYNSPLHF.

V is TRBV4-1 and J is TRBJ2-1, with D perhaps TRBD1 (5 bases). Trimming removed 0 bases from V and 7 bases from J, with 10 bases in between. Germline loops: CDR1 MGHRA, CDR2 YSYEKL. The CDR3 spans 14 residues. CDR3 nucleotide sequence: TGCGCCAGCAGCCAAGATGCAGGGCGAAATGAGCAGTTCTTC. Translating gives CASSQDAGRNEQFF.

DNA for the CDR3: TGCGCCAGCAGCCAAGATGGGATATCCTCTGGAAACACCATATATTTT. This gives the protein CASSQDGISSGNTIYF. The V call is TRBV4-1, the J call TRBJ1-3; D call uncertain. This CDR3 is 16 amino acids long. CDR1 is MGHRA, CDR2 YSYEKL, per germline. V was cut by 0 bases and J by 0 bases, with 9 bases left in between.

V usage is TRBV19 and J usage is TRBJ1-5; TRBD1 might be the D (5 bases). This CDR3 is 13 amino acids long. Germline lookup yields CDR1 LNHDA and CDR2 SQIVND (reference sequence). V gave up 0 bases and J gave up 13 bases, with 13 bases separating them. The CDR3 coding sequence is TGTGCCAGTAGTATAGATGTATTAGGGACTCAGCATTTT. This translates into CASSIDVLGTQHF. The full variable domain, rest sourced from reference TRBV19 and TRBJ1-5, is DGGITQSPKYLFRKEGQNVTLSCEQNLNHDAMYWYRQDPGQGLRLIYYSQIVNDFQKGDIAEGYSVSREKKESFPLTVTSAQKNPTAFYLCASSIDVLGTQHFGDGTRLSIL.

The chain recombines TRBV2 with TRBJ2-7; D is possibly TRBD1 (6 bases). The germline V gene encodes CDR1 SNHLY and CDR2 FYNNEI. Between the trimmed V and J ends, which lost 7 bases and 6 bases, there was a span of 16 bases. CDR3 length: 13 residues. The CDR3 reads CASTSGERSEQYF. CDR3 nucleotide sequence: TGTGCCAGCACTTCAGGGGAAAGGAGCGAGCAGTACTTC.

The chain has TRBV3-1 (or the pseudogene TRBV3-2) and TRBJ2-7; D remains unclear. Germline V gene data show CDR1 as LGHDT and CDR2 as YNNKEL (reference sequence). The CDR3 contains 11 residues. V was shortened by 6 bases and J by 5 bases, with 8 bases between the two germline ends. The DNA of the CDR3 is TGTGCCAGCAGTGGACGCGACGAGCAGTACTTC. Translated: CASSGRDEQYF.

V usage is TRBV19 and J usage is TRBJ2-5; a possible D gene is TRBD1 (6 bases). Germline loops: CDR1 LNHDA, CDR2 SQIVND (reference sequence). CDR3 size: 13 residues. Trimming took off 11 bases at V and 5 bases at J, with 18 bases between the two ends. The CDR3 sequence is CAAGTLSGETQYF. CDR3 sequence (DNA): TGTGCCGCAGGGACACTCAGTGGGGAGACCCAGTACTTC.

This chain connects TRBV15 to TRBJ1-6, with D hard to call. The germline V and J ends were trimmed by 3 bases and 6 bases, with 15 bases remaining between them. The CDR3 sequence is 16 residues long. The germline CDR1 and CDR2 sequences are LNHNV and YYDKDF (reference sequence). For the CDR3, the DNA is TGTGCCACCAGCAGGGACCCCCAAGCGGGTAATTCACCCCTCCACTTT. The encoded protein is CATSRDPQAGNSPLHF.

This chain uses TRBV28 with TRBJ2-1, with D possibly being TRBD1 (6 bases). Germline values: CDR1 MDHEN, CDR2 SYDVKM. The V end lost 6 bases, the J end lost 5 bases, and 35 bases lay between the germline ends. There are 21 residues in the CDR3. The chain's CDR3 is CASRPLRTGTRTILINNEQFF. The CDR3 coding sequence is TGTGCCAGCAGGCCCCTAAGAACCGGGACAAGGACGATACTGATTAACAATGAGCAGTTCTTC.

This sequence joins TRBV28 and TRBJ1-4, with 12 bases aligning to TRBD1. Trimming took 1 base from V and 7 from J; bases not matched to a gene: 13. The length of the CDR3 is 19 residues. Germline V gives CDR1 MDHEN, CDR2 SYDVKM. The CDR3 DNA is TGTGCCAGCAGTTTATACTCCGGGACAGGGGGCGCGATGGGTGAAAAACTGTTTTTT. The encoded protein is CASSLYSGTGGAMGEKLFF.

The chain carries TRBV11-1 and TRBJ2-1, with D possibly TRBD1 on 5 matching bases. The CDR3 is made up of 12 amino acids. The germline CDR1 and CDR2 sequences are SGHAT and FQDESV (reference sequence). The V end was cut by 4 bases, the J end by 5 bases, with 6 bases between. The chain's CDR3 is CASSSRDNEQFF. In DNA, the CDR3 is TGTGCCAGCAGCTCCAGGGACAATGAGCAGTTCTTC.

This clone appeared once. The chain couples TRBV18 to TRBJ1-4; D gene unclear. Trimming pared 3 bases from V and 7 bases from J, leaving 12 bases between. The V gene's germline CDR1 is KGHSH and CDR2 LQKENI. This CDR3 has 14 amino acids. DNA for the CDR3: TGTGCCAGCTCACCGATGTTTGGGAGTGAAAAACTGTTTTTT. It specifies CASSPMFGSEKLFF.

The chain joins TRBV19 to TRBJ1-1; D might be TRBD1 (6 bases). The CDR3 is 16 amino acids. CDR1 is LNHDA, CDR2 SQIVND, per germline (reference sequence). Trimming took 6 bases from V and 0 from J, leaving 17 bases between them. DNA for the CDR3: TGTGCCAGTAGCAAACGGCAGGGGAGACTGAACACTGAAGCTTTCTTT. It is translated as CASSKRQGRLNTEAFF.

The chain couples TRBV7-9 to TRBJ2-7; 10 bases match TRBD1. Germline V CDR1 and CDR2: SEHNR, FQNEAQ (reference sequence). The CDR3 runs to 14 residues. J was trimmed by 5 bases and V by 7 bases; bases with no gene match: 8. CDR3 DNA sequence: TGTGCCAGCAACGGGGACAGGGGTCTTGACGAGCAGTACTTC. Amino acids: CASNGDRGLDEQYF.

The V gene is TRBV19, the J gene TRBJ2-7; tentatively, D is TRBD1 (6 bases). Looked up from germline, CDR1 is LNHDA and CDR2 is SQIVND (reference sequence). CDR3 size: 14 residues. V was trimmed by 4 bases and J by 6 bases, leaving 16 bases between them. CDR3 loop: CASSSAGQNVEQYF. CDR3 bases: TGTGCCAGTAGTAGTGCCGGACAGAACGTCGAGCAGTACTTC.

Only one count was recorded for this clone. The CDR3 region is CASSSIPGVEYEQYF. CDR3 nucleotides: TGCGCCAGCAGCTCCATCCCAGGGGTCGAATACGAGCAGTACTTC. This chain connects TRBV5-1 to TRBJ2-7, with a weak D call TRBD1 (6 bases). The germline gives CDR1 SGHRS, CDR2 YFSETQ. The V end was cut by 3 bases, the J end by 4 bases, with 17 bases between. The CDR3 has 15 amino acids.

The chain employs TRBV6-5 and TRBJ2-1, with D tentatively TRBD1 (6 bases). CDR1 and CDR2 from the germline V gene are MNHEY and SVGAGI. This CDR3 region has 13 residues. With 3 bases removed from V and 8 bases from J, the gap between germline ends came to 11 bases. For the CDR3, the DNA is TGTGCCAGCAGTTATCGTCACAGGGATGAGCAGTTCTTC. Translated, it gives CASSYRHRDEQFF.

This clone was counted a few times. Other nucleotide sequences in the sample specify the same CDR3. This chain uses TRBV7-9 with TRBJ1-5; D ambiguous. There are 13 residues in the CDR3. V lost 2 bases and J 5 bases, leaving 7 bases between the germline ends. Looked up from germline, CDR1 is SEHNR and CDR2 is FQNEAQ (reference sequence). The CDR3 DNA reads TGTGCCAGCAGCTTAAGGCGGGATCAGCCCCAGCATTTT. Encoded protein: CASSLRRDQPQHF.

V gene TRBV6-2 or TRBV6-3 combines with J gene TRBJ2-1, with no clear D. Germline V gives CDR1 MNHEY, CDR2 SVGEGT. The V and J ends lost 2 bases and 5 bases respectively, with 13 bases between them. This CDR3 is built from 15 residues. CDR3 in amino acids: CASSYLIPGDNEQFF. The CDR3 DNA is TGTGCCAGCAGTTACCTTATTCCCGGAGACAATGAGCAGTTCTTC.

The rearrangement joins TRBV5-4 to TRBJ1-1; D might be TRBD1 (6 bases). Germline V gives CDR1 SGHNT, CDR2 YYREEE (reference sequence). The CDR3 loop spans 14 amino acids. The ends were cut back, 6 bases at V and 1 base at J, with 13 bases in the middle. CDR3 protein: CASTPGHPNTEAFF. In nucleotides, the CDR3 is TGTGCCAGCACCCCGGGACACCCGAACACTGAAGCTTTCTTT.

V is TRBV6-5 and J is TRBJ1-3; D is uncertain. The CDR3 covers 12 residues. Per germline, CDR1 MNHEY and CDR2 SVGAGI. The CDR3 DNA reads TGTGCATCCGCCAGCTCTGGAAACACCATATATTTT. It specifies CASASSGNTIYF.

This clone came up once. This chain links TRBV19 with TRBJ2-3; 7 bases are a match to TRBD1. This CDR3 contains 14 residues. V gave up 4 bases and J gave up 1 base; unmatched junction bases: 2. Germline V lookup: CDR1 LNHDA, CDR2 SQIVND (reference sequence). The CDR3: CASSTDRGTDTQYF. In DNA, the CDR3 is TGTGCCAGTAGTACCGACAGGGGCACAGATACGCAGTATTTT.

The table lists this clone with a count of one. This chain uses TRBV6-5 with TRBJ2-1, with 8 bases matching TRBD2. From germline, CDR1 is MNHEY and CDR2 SVGAGI. The length of the CDR3 is 14 residues. J lost 3 bases, V lost 7 bases, and 5 bases had no gene match. CDR3 sequence (DNA): TGTGCCAGCATTGGGGCGGGGGGCTACAATGAGCAGTTCTTC. Its protein product is CASIGAGGYNEQFF.